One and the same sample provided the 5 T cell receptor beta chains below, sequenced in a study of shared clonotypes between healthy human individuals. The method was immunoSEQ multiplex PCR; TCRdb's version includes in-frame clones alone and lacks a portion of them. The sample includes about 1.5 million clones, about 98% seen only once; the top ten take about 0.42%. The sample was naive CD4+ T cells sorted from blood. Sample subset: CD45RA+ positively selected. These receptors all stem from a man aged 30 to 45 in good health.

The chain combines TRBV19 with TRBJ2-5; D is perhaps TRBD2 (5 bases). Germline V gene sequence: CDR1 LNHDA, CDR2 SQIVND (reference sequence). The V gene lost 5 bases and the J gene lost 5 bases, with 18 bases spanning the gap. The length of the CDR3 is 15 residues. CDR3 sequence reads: CASSFGRRGQETQYF. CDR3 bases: TGTGCCAGTAGTTTCGGACGCCGAGGGCAGGAGACCCAGTACTTC.

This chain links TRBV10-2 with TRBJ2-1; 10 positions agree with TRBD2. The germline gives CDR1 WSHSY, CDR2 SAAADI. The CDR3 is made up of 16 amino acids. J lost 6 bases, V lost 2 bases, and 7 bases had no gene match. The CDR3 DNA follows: TGCGCCAGCAGTGAGACTCTAGCGGGAGCTCTCAATGAGCAGTTCTTC. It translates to CASSETLAGALNEQFF.

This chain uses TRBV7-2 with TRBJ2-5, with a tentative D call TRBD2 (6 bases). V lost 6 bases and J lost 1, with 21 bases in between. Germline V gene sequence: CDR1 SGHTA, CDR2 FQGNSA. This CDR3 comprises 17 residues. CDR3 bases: TGTGCCAGCAGTCCAAACGCCGCGCGCGGGATCCAAGAGACCCAGTACTTC. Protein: CASSPNAARGIQETQYF.

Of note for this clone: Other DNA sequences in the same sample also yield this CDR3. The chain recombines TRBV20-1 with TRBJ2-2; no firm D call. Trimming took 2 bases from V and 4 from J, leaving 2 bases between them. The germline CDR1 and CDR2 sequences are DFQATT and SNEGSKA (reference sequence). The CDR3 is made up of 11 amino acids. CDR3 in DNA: TGCAGTGCTAGAAGCACCGGGGAGCTGTTTTTT. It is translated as CSARSTGELFF.

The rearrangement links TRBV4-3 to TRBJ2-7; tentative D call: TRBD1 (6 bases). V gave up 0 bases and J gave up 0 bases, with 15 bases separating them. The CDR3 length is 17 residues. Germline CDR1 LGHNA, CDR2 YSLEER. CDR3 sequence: CASSQEYDRWSSYEQYF. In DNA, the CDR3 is TGCGCCAGCAGCCAAGAGTACGACAGGTGGAGCTCCTACGAGCAGTACTTC.